This TCR beta chain comes out of a study of blood T cell repertoires in COVID-19. Per the original data handling: Reference gene primer amplification yielded estimated nucleated cell counts. The assay was immunoSEQ multiplex PCR, and TCRdb's table has in-frame clones only and misses some. The DNA gave D and trimming, while V, J and clone size come from that table. The data show approximately 220,000 clones, with about nine tenths seen just once and roughly 1.2% held by the top ten. CDR1 and CDR2 from the germline V gene are KGHSH and LQKENI. V dropped 2 bases and J dropped 4 bases, with 6 bases sitting between them. The CDR3 loop spans 13 amino acids.

The TCR sequence derives from a man younger than 40 who had recovered from COVID-19. The chain joins TRBV18 to TRBJ1-3; D call uncertain. The sequenced material came from PBMCs or T cells enriched from blood (not recorded which). Written as DNA, the CDR3 is TGTGCCAGCTCACCAAATCGGGGAAACACCATATATTTT. Its translation: CASSPNRGNTIYF.